This T cell receptor beta chain was obtained from a study of molecular identifiers for immune sequencing clone quantification. Across the whole study: In replicates, RNA from around 20,000 or 100,000 naive CD8 cells was divided five ways and four parts were sequenced.

This clonotype was counted at least ten times. TCRdb reprocessed the PCR reads with MiXCR, giving one entry per CDR3 protein. The repertoire includes 250,000 to 400,000 distinct CDR3 sequences, around a fifth of them detected once, and approximately 0.8% sits in the top ten. CDR3 size: 12 residues. V lost 6 bases, J lost 6 bases, and 11 bases lay in between. Germline assignment: CDR1 SGHNT and CDR2 YYREEE (reference sequence). The receptor was isolated from a human donor in good health. Some libraries in this study had Jurkat cell RNA spiked in. The source material was naive CD8+ T cells from blood, with Jurkat cell RNA spiked in. Noted subset: FACS-sorted CD8+CD4-CCR7+CD45RA+ naive T cells. V usage is TRBV5-4 and J usage is TRBJ2-3, with TRBD2 as a possible D gene (5 bases). CDR3 loop: CASTVSGDTQYF. CDR3 DNA sequence: TGTGCCAGCACCGTGTCGGGGGATACGCAGTATTTT.